This entry features one TCR beta chain sequence. Its specificity is unknown. Scientists amplified the TCR beta CDR3 regions from RNA transcripts. RT-PCR was first run with HTBI primers, then multiplex PCR in a second round. TCRdb analysed the multiplex PCR reads with MiXCR anew, one entry per CDR3 protein. This repertoire shows over a million distinct CDR3 sequences, roughly 35% found once; its top ten account for roughly 11%. These data come from a study of Graves' ophthalmopathy and Graves' hyperthyroidism. Excluded: other autoimmune disease, uncontrolled infection, pregnancy or lactation. V trimming: 6 bases; J trimming: 5 bases; junction bases outside the gene matches: 12. The CDR3 has 16 amino acids. The germline CDR1 and CDR2 sequences are MGHDK and SYGVNS. Study-level findings and limits: Also, most clonotypes expanded in the thyroid above 0.001 frequency appeared in blood. Sensitivity reached roughly 90% and specificity roughly 82% for a 13-signature model separating ophthalmopathy from stable hyperthyroidism.

The sequencing input was peripheral blood or thyroid tissue (not recorded which). This chain joins TRBV25-1 and TRBJ2-5; 10 nucleotides match TRBD2. This clonotype was sampled from an adult man with Graves' hyperthyroidism. This CDR3 is CASSVSGRAGSETQYF. The CDR3 DNA reads TGTGCCAGCAGCGTAAGCGGGAGGGCCGGCTCGGAGACCCAGTACTTC.